What follows are 11 T cell receptor beta chains derived from one specimen sequenced in a study of blood T cell repertoires in COVID-19. The data were produced by immunoSEQ multiplex PCR, yet TCRdb's version contains in-frame clones alone and is incomplete. The repertoire has 99,000 or so clones, 80% to 90% of them found once; the top ten carry around 4.8%. Source material: peripheral blood. These receptors originate from a man aged 55 to 70 with acute or convalescent COVID-19.

The chain carries TRBV27 and TRBJ2-1; 8 bases agree with TRBD2. The CDR3 contains 20 residues. Germline loops: CDR1 MNHEY, CDR2 SMNVEV (reference sequence). Germline trimming cut 1 base from V and 0 bases from J; bases unmatched to any gene: 14. As DNA, the CDR3 is TGTGCCAGCAGTTTATATAGTAGCGGGATACCCCCCAGCTCCTACAATGAGCAGTTCTTC. It yields the protein CASSLYSSGIPPSSYNEQFF.

This chain connects TRBV19 to TRBJ1-5; D might be TRBD1 (6 bases). This CDR3 is 13 amino acids long. In germline, CDR1 is LNHDA, CDR2 SQIVND (reference sequence). With 5 bases removed from V and 7 bases from J, the gap between germline ends came to 12 bases. As DNA, the CDR3 is TGTGCCAGTAGTGGGGACATTCGGCAGCCCCAGCATTTT. Translation gives CASSGDIRQPQHF.

This chain links TRBV3-1 (or the pseudogene TRBV3-2) with TRBJ2-2, with TRBD2 matching 13 bases. Germline V gene sequence: CDR1 LGHDT, CDR2 YNNKEL (reference sequence). Trimming at V came to 1 base and at J to 5 bases, leaving 4 bases not matched to a gene. The CDR3 sequence is 17 residues long. This CDR3 is CASSQVTSGRGTGELFF. The CDR3 region has the DNA TGTGCCAGCAGCCAAGTAACTAGCGGGAGGGGTACCGGGGAGCTGTTTTTT.

This clone was seen a single time. The rearrangement links TRBV10-3 to TRBJ1-6, with D uncertain. Germline V gene data show CDR1 as ENHRY and CDR2 as SYGVKD. This CDR3 region has 10 residues. Between the trimmed V and J ends, which lost 2 bases and 14 bases, there was a span of 4 bases. The CDR3 protein is CAISEGSLHF. For the CDR3, the DNA is TGTGCCATCAGTGAGGGCTCCCTCCACTTT.

J is TRBJ2-5 and V is TRBV5-1, with 7 bases identical to TRBD1. The CDR3 extends over 15 amino acids. The germline V gene encodes CDR1 SGHRS and CDR2 YFSETQ. Trimming at V came to 0 bases and at J to 4 bases, leaving 6 bases not matched to a gene. The DNA of the CDR3 is TGCGCCAGCAGCTTGGGAGGGGGCATAGGAGAGACCCAGTACTTC. Protein: CASSLGGGIGETQYF.

The CDR3 DNA reads TGTGCCAGTAGTAGGGGACTAGCGGGGGATATATACGAGCAGTACTTC. It specifies CASSRGLAGDIYEQYF. The chain carries TRBV19 and TRBJ2-7; the match to TRBD2 covers 14 bases. With V trimmed by 4 bases and J by 4 bases, 6 bases remained unmatched. This CDR3 has 16 residues. Germline V gives CDR1 LNHDA, CDR2 SQIVND (reference sequence).

The genes are TRBV30 and TRBJ2-3; TRBD2 matches at 16 bases. This CDR3 is 19 amino acids long. In germline, CDR1 is GTSNPN, CDR2 SVGIG (reference sequence). After removal of 1 base from V and 5 bases from J, the junction contained 12 bases not matched to a gene. The CDR3, as DNA: TGTGCCTGGAGTGCACCGCCGGGACTAGCGGGGGGGCGGATAGATACGCAGTATTTT. This translates into CAWSAPPGLAGGRIDTQYF. Full variable domain (missing parts from reference TRBV30 and TRBJ2-3): SQTIHQWPATLVQPVGSPLSLECTVEGTSNPNLYWYRQAAGRGLQLLFYSVGIGQISSEVPQNLSASRPQDRQFILSSKKLLLSDSGFYLCAWSAPPGLAGGRIDTQYFGPGTRLTVL.

This sequence joins TRBV4-1 and TRBJ2-3; D gene ambiguous. V dropped 1 base and J dropped 2 bases, with 4 bases sitting between them. The CDR3 length is 13 residues. CDR1 is MGHRA and CDR2 is YSYEKL in the germline V gene. CDR3: CASSQGATDTQYF. As DNA, the CDR3 is TGCGCCAGCAGCCAAGGGGCCACAGATACGCAGTATTTT.

The chain couples TRBV12-3 or TRBV12-4 to TRBJ1-5, with 8 bases aligning to TRBD1. The CDR3 has 13 residues. V lost 6 bases, J lost 5 bases, and 3 bases stayed unmatched. CDR3 DNA: TGTGCCAGCAGGCCGACAGGGGATCAGCCCCAGCATTTT. Protein sequence: CASRPTGDQPQHF.

The genes are TRBV28 and TRBJ1-2; no reliable D call. Per the germline V gene, CDR1 is MDHEN and CDR2 is SYDVKM. With 5 bases removed from V and 8 bases from J, the gap between germline ends came to 12 bases. This CDR3 is built from 12 residues. The chain's CDR3 is CASSSGDQGYTF. The CDR3, as DNA: TGTGCCAGCAGTAGCGGGGATCAGGGCTACACCTTC.

The chain joins TRBV11-1 to TRBJ2-1; D gene ambiguous. Trimming cost V 5 bases and J 7 bases, with 9 bases left between them. Germline assignment: CDR1 SGHAT and CDR2 FQDESV (reference sequence). The CDR3 has 12 residues. The DNA of the CDR3 is TGTGCCAGCAGCCCCCAGAAGAATGAGCAGTTCTTC. Protein product: CASSPQKNEQFF.